This T cell receptor (beta chain) was documented in a study of blood T cells in healthy people across ages. Comment on this clonotype: The antigen remains undetermined. Sequence at one end of the junction differs from germline and may be a read error.

Whole-study results and caveats: Roughly linear age-related decline in beta diversity appeared, significant by age approximately 43.

Germline CDR1 KGHSH, CDR2 LQKENI. This CDR3 is 17 amino acids long. The authors ran a second PCR of 7 to 11 cycles using a sample-barcoded 5' primer and a J-beta primer mix. MiXCR, run by TCRdb on the 5' RACE reads, gives a single entry per CDR3 protein. The sample holds 650,000 to 700,000 distinct CDR3 sequences, around 32% seen once. The TCR originated in a woman aged 80 or older in good health. The material sequenced was blood. This sequence joins TRBV18 and TRBJ1-4; 10 nucleotides line up with TRBD1. Here the CDR3 DNA reads TGTGCCAGCTCCCCACTCGACAGGGGGCGACCAAATGAAAAACTGTTTTTT. Translation: CASSPLDRGRPNEKLFF. Full variable domain (remainder filled in from reference TRBV18 and TRBJ1-4): NAGVMQNPRHLVRRRGQEARLRCSPMKGHSHVYWYRQLPEEGLKFMVYLQKENIIDESGMPKERFSAEFPKEGPSILRIQQVVRGDSAAYFCASSPLDRGRPNEKLFFGSGTQLSVL.